Each of the 22 T cell receptor beta chains below was sequenced from the same sample in a study of response to subunit inactivated influenza vaccine. TCRdb re-analysed the RT-PCR reads in MiXCR, keeping a single row per CDR3 protein. In the table there are about 540,000 distinct CDR3 sequences, under 25% of which are singletons. These same records also appear under a second study, on T cells expressing NK-cell markers. From that paper: Generation of TCR beta cDNA was performed by 5'RACE template switching incorporating UMIs.

This sample comprised CD4+ T cells sorted from PBMCs, obtained roughly 12 days after vaccination. These receptors originate from a man aged 50 to 60 who received an inactivated influenza vaccine.

This clonotype occurred a few times. The chain has TRBV12-3 or TRBV12-4 and TRBJ1-1, with 7 bases fitting TRBD1. The CDR3 covers 15 residues. With V trimmed by 7 bases and J by 6 bases, 14 bases remained unmatched. This chain's CDR3 is CASTTPGGSFAEAFF. In DNA, the CDR3 is TGTGCCAGCACCACTCCAGGGGGGTCCTTCGCTGAAGCTTTCTTT.

This clonotype was seen a handful of times. This chain connects TRBV20-1 to TRBJ2-5, with 16 positions matching TRBD2. V lost 3 bases to trimming and J lost 2 bases; unmatched junction nucleotides: 9. CDR3 length equals 18 residues. Per the germline V gene, CDR1 is DFQATT and CDR2 is SNEGSKA (reference sequence). The CDR3 sequence: CSASFRKGLAGGQETQYF. In DNA form, the CDR3 reads TGCAGTGCTAGCTTCAGAAAGGGACTAGCGGGGGGGCAAGAGACCCAGTACTTC.

The V and J genes are TRBV11-2 and TRBJ2-5, with 10 bases aligning to TRBD2. V shed 1 base and J 5 bases; nucleotides not matched to a gene: 7. This CDR3 is 16 amino acids long. The germline CDR1 and CDR2 sequences are SGHAT and FQNNGV. CDR3 nucleotide sequence: TGTGCCAGCAGCTTAGGTGCTAGCGGGAGCGTGGAGACCCAGTACTTC. This sequence encodes CASSLGASGSVETQYF.

This clonotype was picked up a small number of times. V is TRBV20-1 and J is TRBJ2-1; 10 bases map to TRBD2. Germline CDR1 is DFQATT and CDR2 is SNEGSKA (reference sequence). This CDR3 region has 15 residues. J lost 6 bases, V lost 6 bases, and 11 bases had no gene match. As DNA, the CDR3 is TGCAGTGCAATCAGGGGGTCTAGCGGGAGCAATGAGCAGTTCTTC. As protein: CSAIRGSSGSNEQFF.

This clonotype has more than one count but fewer than ten. The V and J genes are TRBV9 and TRBJ2-1, with D possibly matching TRBD2 (6 bases). The V end lost 3 bases, the J end lost 5 bases, and 18 bases lay between the germline ends. This CDR3 comprises 16 residues. Germline CDR1 is SGDLS and CDR2 is YYNGEE. As DNA, the CDR3 is TGTGCCAGCAGCGAGCCGGCCGGGACTGACAACAATGAGCAGTTCTTC. Encoded protein: CASSEPAGTDNNEQFF.

V gene TRBV28 combines with J gene TRBJ1-6; D may be TRBD1 (6 bases). This CDR3 comprises 14 residues. Germline-derived CDR1 and CDR2 are MDHEN and SYDVKM. The V and J ends lost 8 bases and 8 bases respectively, with 16 bases between them. In nucleotides, the CDR3 is TGTGCCAGCGTCCTAAGGGGGTGGGATTCACCCCTCCACTTT. It is translated as CASVLRGWDSPLHF. Together with reference TRBV28 and TRBJ1-6, the CDR3 gives the full variable domain: DVKVTQSSRYLVKRTGEKVFLECVQDMDHENMFWYRQDPGLGLRLIYFSYDVKMKEKGDIPEGYSVSREKKERFSLILESASTNQTSMYLCASVLRGWDSPLHFGNGTRLTVT.

On this clonotype: This may be a read error: a much more frequent sequence differs by one nucleotide. This chain joins TRBV2 and TRBJ2-7; 10 bases fit TRBD1. Germline V gene lookup returns CDR1 SNHLY and CDR2 FYNNEI. The CDR3 consists of 15 residues. V trimming: 4 bases; J trimming: 1 base; junction bases outside the gene matches: 4. The CDR3 DNA reads TGTGCCAGCAGTGCCGCGGGACAGGGGTCCTACGAGCAGTACTTC. Translated, it gives CASSAAGQGSYEQYF.

This chain links TRBV5-1 with TRBJ1-1, with 10 bases aligning to TRBD1. The CDR3 is 17 residues long. Germline assignment: CDR1 SGHRS and CDR2 YFSETQ. Trimming at V came to 5 bases and at J to 1 base, leaving 11 bases not matched to a gene. CDR3 sequence reads: CASRRTTGGLRNTEAFF. CDR3 DNA sequence: TGCGCCAGCAGGCGAACGACAGGGGGCCTTAGGAACACTGAAGCTTTCTTT.

The chain is built from TRBV21-1 and TRBJ1-1; the DNA was not used to check the table's D call, TRBD1. TRBV21-1 is a known pseudogene. CDR3 size: 11 residues. CDR3 bases: TGTGCCAGCAGCAAATGGCCCCCGTCTTTCTTT. It codes for CASSKWPPSFF.

There are a few counts of this clonotype. The rearrangement uses TRBV3-1 and TRBJ2-7, with 7 bases lining up with TRBD1. Trimming at V came to 4 bases and at J to 3 bases, leaving 3 bases not matched to a gene. The CDR3 covers 13 residues. Germline V CDR1 and CDR2: LGHDT, YNNKEL (reference sequence). The DNA of the CDR3 is TGTGCCAGCAGCCCCCGGGACAGCTACGAGCAGTACTTC. Its translation: CASSPRDSYEQYF.

The chain has TRBV15 and TRBJ2-4, with 7 bases fitting TRBD2. The CDR3 consists of 16 residues. V dropped 0 bases and J dropped 1; count of bases not matched to a gene: 3. Germline CDR1 LNHNV, CDR2 YYDKDF (reference sequence). CDR3 residues: CATSRDNGRAKNIQYF. CDR3 DNA: TGTGCCACCAGCAGAGATAACGGGAGGGCCAAAAACATTCAGTACTTC.

In this sample, this clonotype turned up a few times. The J gene is TRBJ2-5, the V gene TRBV4-1; 12 bases agree with TRBD2. There are 16 residues in the CDR3. From germline, CDR1 is MGHRA and CDR2 YSYEKL. V trimming: 4 bases; J trimming: 1 base; junction bases outside the gene matches: 4. The CDR3 DNA reads TGCGCCAGCAGCCCGACGACTAGCGGGGGCCAAGAGACCCAGTACTTC. This gives the protein CASSPTTSGGQETQYF.

This clonotype occurred a few times. This sequence joins TRBV14 and TRBJ1-5, with TRBD1 matching over 7 bases. There are 15 residues in the CDR3. V lost 3 bases, J lost 10 bases, and 12 bases stayed unmatched. Germline loops: CDR1 SGHDN, CDR2 FVKESK. The CDR3: CASSQLDRTSIPQHF. DNA of the CDR3: TGTGCCAGCAGCCAGCTGGACAGGACCTCGATCCCCCAGCATTTT.

The chain carries TRBV29-1 and TRBJ2-1; the D gene is possibly TRBD1 (5 bases). CDR1 SQVTM and CDR2 ANQGSEA come from the germline V gene. This CDR3 spans 14 amino acids. The V and J ends lost 4 bases and 0 bases respectively, with 10 bases between them. CDR3 DNA sequence: TGCAGCGTTGGCGACAGCAGCTCCTACAATGAGCAGTTCTTC. Protein sequence: CSVGDSSSYNEQFF.

The rearrangement links TRBV18 to TRBJ1-3, with D maybe TRBD1 (6 bases). The germline V gene encodes CDR1 KGHSH and CDR2 LQKENI. V dropped 3 bases and J dropped 0 bases, with 12 bases sitting between them. The CDR3 totals 16 residues. As DNA, the CDR3 is TGTGCCAGCTCACCCGGACAGTGGTTCTCTGGAAACACCATATATTTT. Translation: CASSPGQWFSGNTIYF.

This clonotype was recorded at least ten times. The chain employs TRBV18 and TRBJ1-1, with 7 bases matching TRBD1. The CDR3 has 13 residues. V shed 8 bases, J shed 5 bases, and the junction held 8 bases outside the gene matches. Germline assignment: CDR1 KGHSH and CDR2 LQKENI. CDR3 DNA sequence: TGTGCCAGCAGTAGACAGGGAGGAACTGAAGCTTTCTTT. Amino acid sequence: CASSRQGGTEAFF.

The CDR3 protein is CASGDIYMNTEAFF. CDR3 bases: TGTGCCAGCGGTGATATTTACATGAACACTGAAGCTTTCTTT. V and J are TRBV12-3 or TRBV12-4 and TRBJ1-1; D not resolved. CDR3 length: 14 amino acids. Trimming pared 8 bases from V and 0 bases from J, leaving 13 bases between.

This clonotype occurred many times. This sequence joins TRBV6-2 or TRBV6-3 and TRBJ2-3; D ambiguous. Germline CDR1 and CDR2: MNHEY and SVGEGT. Trimming left V 10 bases short and J 1 base short, with 9 bases between. The CDR3 runs to 12 residues. The CDR3 loop is CATSPRTDTQYF. The CDR3 DNA follows: TGTGCCACTTCCCCCCGCACAGATACGCAGTATTTT.

This chain joins TRBV9 and TRBJ2-1; 8 bases line up with TRBD2. The trim removed 0 bases at V and 3 bases at J, leaving 5 bases unmatched. CDR1 is SGDLS, CDR2 YYNGEE, per germline. The CDR3 loop spans 16 amino acids. CDR3: CASSVASGTSYNEQFF. The CDR3 coding sequence is TGTGCCAGCAGCGTAGCATCCGGGACTAGCTACAATGAGCAGTTCTTC.

This clonotype was observed a few times. In nucleotides, the CDR3 is TGCAGTGCCACTAGCGGGAGGGCCTATTTGAATGAGCAGTTCTTC. It is translated as CSATSGRAYLNEQFF. The chain employs TRBV20-1 and TRBJ2-1; 13 bases align to TRBD2. The junction had 9 bases not matched to a gene; V was cut back by 6 bases and J by 7 bases. Germline CDR1 reads DFQATT; CDR2 reads SNEGSKA (reference sequence). This CDR3 has 15 amino acids.

The chain links TRBV7-9 to TRBJ2-1; D remains unclear. In germline, CDR1 is SEHNR, CDR2 FQNEAQ (reference sequence). With 1 base removed from V and 0 bases from J, the gap between germline ends came to 10 bases. This CDR3 contains 16 residues. CDR3 region: CASSLVLLVSYNEQFF. The CDR3 region has the DNA TGTGCCAGCAGCTTAGTTCTCCTAGTCTCCTACAATGAGCAGTTCTTC. Full variable domain (outside the CDR3, taken from reference TRBV7-9 and TRBJ2-1): DTGVSQNPRHKITKRGQNVTFRCDPISEHNRLYWYRQTLGQGPEFLTYFQNEAQLEKSRLLSDRFSAERPKGSFSTLEIQRTEQGDSAMYLCASSLVLLVSYNEQFFGPGTRLTVL.

The table lists this clonotype with many counts. The chain links TRBV5-1 to TRBJ1-2; D uncertain. The CDR3 has 14 residues. The ends were cut back, 0 bases at V and 4 bases at J, with 10 bases in the middle. CDR1 and CDR2 from the germline V gene are SGHRS and YFSETQ. The CDR3 DNA follows: TGCGCCAGCAGCTTGGAGGCGGCCTCCTATGGCTACACCTTC. Amino acids: CASSLEAASYGYTF.